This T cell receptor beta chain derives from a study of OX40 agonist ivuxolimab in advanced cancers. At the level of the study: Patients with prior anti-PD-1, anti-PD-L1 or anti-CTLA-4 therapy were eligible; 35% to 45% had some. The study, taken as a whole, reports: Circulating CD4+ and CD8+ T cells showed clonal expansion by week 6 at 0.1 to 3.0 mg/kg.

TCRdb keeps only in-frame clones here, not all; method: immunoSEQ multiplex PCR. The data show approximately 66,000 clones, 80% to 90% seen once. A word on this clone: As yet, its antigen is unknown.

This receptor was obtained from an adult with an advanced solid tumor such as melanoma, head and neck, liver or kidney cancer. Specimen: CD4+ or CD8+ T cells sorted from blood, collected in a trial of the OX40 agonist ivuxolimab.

The CDR3 loop reads CASSILAGESVEQYF. The CDR3 nucleotides are TGTGCCAGCAGCATCCTAGCGGGAGAGAGTGTCGAGCAGTACTTC. The chain employs TRBV7-8 and TRBJ2-7; 10 bases agree with TRBD2. The junction had 10 bases not matched to a gene; V was cut back by 5 bases and J by 6 bases. CDR3 length: 15 amino acids. Germline CDR1 SGHVS, CDR2 FQNEAQ.